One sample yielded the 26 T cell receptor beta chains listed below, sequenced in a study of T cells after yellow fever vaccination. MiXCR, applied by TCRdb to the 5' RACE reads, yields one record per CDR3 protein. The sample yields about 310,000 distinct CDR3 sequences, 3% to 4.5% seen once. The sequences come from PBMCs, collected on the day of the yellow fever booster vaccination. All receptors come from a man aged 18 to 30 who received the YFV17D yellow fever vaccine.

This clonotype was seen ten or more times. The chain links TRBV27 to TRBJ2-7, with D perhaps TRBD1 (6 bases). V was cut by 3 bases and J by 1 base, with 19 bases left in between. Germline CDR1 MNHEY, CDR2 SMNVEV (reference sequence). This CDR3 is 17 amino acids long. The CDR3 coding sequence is TGTGCCAGCAGTTTCCGATGGGACACCATATCGTCCTACGAGCAGTACTTC. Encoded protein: CASSFRWDTISSYEQYF.

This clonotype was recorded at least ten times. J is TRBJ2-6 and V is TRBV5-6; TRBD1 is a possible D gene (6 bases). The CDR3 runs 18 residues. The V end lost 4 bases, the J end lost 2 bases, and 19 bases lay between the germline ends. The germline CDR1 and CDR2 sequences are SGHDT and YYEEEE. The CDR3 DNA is TGTGCCAGCAGCGGTCTACAGGGTGGGGACGCTGGGGCCAACGTCCTGACTTTC. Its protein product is CASSGLQGGDAGANVLTF.

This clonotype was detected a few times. In nucleotides, the CDR3 is TGTGCCAGCAGTGCTGCCGTCGGTTCGTACAGTAACTCCTACGAGCAGTACTTC. Its translation is CASSAAVGSYSNSYEQYF. The chain couples TRBV25-1 to TRBJ2-7; D is unresolved. The V and J ends lost 4 bases and 0 bases respectively, with 22 bases between them. Germline loops: CDR1 MGHDK, CDR2 SYGVNS. The CDR3 extends over 18 amino acids.

CDR3 sequence (DNA): TGCAGTGCTAGGGCCCTAAGGGCAGCCGCTAGCACAGATACGCAGTATTTT. It specifies CSARALRAAASTDTQYF. V usage is TRBV20-1 and J usage is TRBJ2-3; D remains unclear. The CDR3 contains 17 residues. V gave up 3 bases and J gave up 0 bases, with 19 bases separating them. Germline V gene sequence: CDR1 DFQATT, CDR2 SNEGSKA (reference sequence).

CDR3 sequence: CASSLQGEIRETQYF. The CDR3 nucleotides read TGTGCCAGCAGCCTCCAGGGTGAAATAAGAGAGACCCAGTACTTC. V is TRBV5-6 and J is TRBJ2-5; D is possibly TRBD1 (5 bases). CDR1 and CDR2 (germline): SGHDT, YYEEEE. The CDR3 totals 15 residues. V lost 4 bases to trimming and J lost 4 bases, with 17 bases between them.

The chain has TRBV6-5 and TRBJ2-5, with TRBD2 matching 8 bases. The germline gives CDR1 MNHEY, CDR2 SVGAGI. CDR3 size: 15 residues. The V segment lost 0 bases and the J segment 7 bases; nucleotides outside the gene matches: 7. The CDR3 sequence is CASSYSSSGPGTQYF. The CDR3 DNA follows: TGTGCCAGCAGTTACTCCTCTAGCGGGCCGGGGACCCAGTACTTC.

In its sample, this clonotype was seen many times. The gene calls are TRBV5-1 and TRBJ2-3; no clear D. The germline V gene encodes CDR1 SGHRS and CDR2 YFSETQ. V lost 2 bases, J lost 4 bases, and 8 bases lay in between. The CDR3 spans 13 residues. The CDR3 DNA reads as TGCGCCAGCAGCTTACCACGAGCAGATACGCAGTATTTT. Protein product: CASSLPRADTQYF.

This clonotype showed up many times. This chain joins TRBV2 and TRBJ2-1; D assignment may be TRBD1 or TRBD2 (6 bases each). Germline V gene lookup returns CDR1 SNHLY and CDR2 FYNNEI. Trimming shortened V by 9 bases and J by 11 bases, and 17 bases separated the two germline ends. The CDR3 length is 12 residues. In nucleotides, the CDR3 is TGTGCCAGTCGGAGGGACAAGGTGAAGCAGTTCTTC. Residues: CASRRDKVKQFF.

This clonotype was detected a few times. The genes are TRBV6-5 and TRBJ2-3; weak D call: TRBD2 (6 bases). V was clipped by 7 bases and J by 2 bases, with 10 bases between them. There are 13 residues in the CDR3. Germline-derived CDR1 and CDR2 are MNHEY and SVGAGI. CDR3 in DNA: TGTGCCAGCAAAACGGGGGACACAGATACGCAGTATTTT. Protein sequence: CASKTGDTDTQYF.

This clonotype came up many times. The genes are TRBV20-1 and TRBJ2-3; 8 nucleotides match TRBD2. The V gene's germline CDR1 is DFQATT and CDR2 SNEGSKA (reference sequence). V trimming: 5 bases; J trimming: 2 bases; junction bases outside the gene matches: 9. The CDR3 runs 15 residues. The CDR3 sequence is CSAQDSGGFTDTQYF. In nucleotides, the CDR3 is TGCAGTGCTCAGGACAGCGGGGGATTCACAGATACGCAGTATTTT.

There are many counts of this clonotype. This chain's CDR3 is CASSPSRDADTQYF. DNA of the CDR3: TGTGCCAGCTCCCCTTCTCGTGACGCAGATACGCAGTATTTT. The chain employs TRBV18 and TRBJ2-3; D call uncertain. Germline V gene lookup returns CDR1 KGHSH and CDR2 LQKENI. V lost 6 bases and J 4 bases, leaving 14 bases between the germline ends. CDR3 length equals 14 residues.

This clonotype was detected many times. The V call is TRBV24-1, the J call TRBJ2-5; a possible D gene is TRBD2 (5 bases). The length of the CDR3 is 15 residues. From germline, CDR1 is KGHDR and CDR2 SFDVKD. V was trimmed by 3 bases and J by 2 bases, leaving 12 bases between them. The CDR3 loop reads CATSDPTGIQETQYF. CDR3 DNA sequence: TGTGCCACCAGTGATCCCACGGGGATACAAGAGACCCAGTACTTC.

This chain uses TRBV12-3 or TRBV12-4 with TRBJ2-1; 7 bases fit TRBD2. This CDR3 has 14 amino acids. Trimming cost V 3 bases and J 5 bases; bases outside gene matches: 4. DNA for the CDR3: TGTGCCAGCAGTTTGAGGCTAGCGGACAATGAGCAGTTCTTC. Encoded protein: CASSLRLADNEQFF.

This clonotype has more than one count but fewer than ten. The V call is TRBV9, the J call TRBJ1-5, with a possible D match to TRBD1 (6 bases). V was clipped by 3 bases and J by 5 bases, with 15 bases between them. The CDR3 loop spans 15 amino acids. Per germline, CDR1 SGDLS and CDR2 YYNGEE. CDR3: CASSEGEVSYQPQHF. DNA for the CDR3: TGTGCCAGCAGCGAGGGGGAAGTTAGTTATCAGCCCCAGCATTTT.

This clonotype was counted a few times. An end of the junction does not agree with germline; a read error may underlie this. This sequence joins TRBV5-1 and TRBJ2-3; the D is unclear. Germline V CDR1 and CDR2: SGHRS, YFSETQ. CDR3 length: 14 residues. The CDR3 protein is CASSLVMGTHTQYF. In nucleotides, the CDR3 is TGCGCCAGCAGCTTGGTTATGGGCACACATACGCAGTATTTT.

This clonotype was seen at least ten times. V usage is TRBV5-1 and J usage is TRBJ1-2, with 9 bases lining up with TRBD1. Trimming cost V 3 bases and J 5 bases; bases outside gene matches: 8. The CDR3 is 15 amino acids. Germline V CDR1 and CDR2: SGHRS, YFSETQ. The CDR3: CASSSGQGLFYGYTF. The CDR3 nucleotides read TGCGCCAGCAGCTCGGGACAGGGATTATTTTATGGCTACACCTTC.

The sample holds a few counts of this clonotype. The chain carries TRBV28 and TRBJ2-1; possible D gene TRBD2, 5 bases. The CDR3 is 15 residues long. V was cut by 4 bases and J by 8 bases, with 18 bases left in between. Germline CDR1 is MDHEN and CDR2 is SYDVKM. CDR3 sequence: CASSYQDRWGDEQFF. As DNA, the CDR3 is TGTGCCAGCAGTTATCAGGACCGTTGGGGAGATGAGCAGTTCTTC.

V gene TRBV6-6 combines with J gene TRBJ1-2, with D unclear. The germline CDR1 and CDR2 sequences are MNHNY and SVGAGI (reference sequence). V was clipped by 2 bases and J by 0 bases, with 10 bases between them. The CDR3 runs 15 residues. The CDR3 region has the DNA TGTGCCAGCAGTTACGTATCGTACCCTAACTATGGCTACACCTTC. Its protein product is CASSYVSYPNYGYTF.

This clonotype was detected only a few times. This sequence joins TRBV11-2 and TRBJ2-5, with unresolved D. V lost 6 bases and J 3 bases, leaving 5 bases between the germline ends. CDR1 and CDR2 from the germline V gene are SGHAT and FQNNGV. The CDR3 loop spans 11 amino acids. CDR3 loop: CASRIEETQYF. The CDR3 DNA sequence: TGTGCCAGCAGAATCGAAGAGACCCAGTACTTC.

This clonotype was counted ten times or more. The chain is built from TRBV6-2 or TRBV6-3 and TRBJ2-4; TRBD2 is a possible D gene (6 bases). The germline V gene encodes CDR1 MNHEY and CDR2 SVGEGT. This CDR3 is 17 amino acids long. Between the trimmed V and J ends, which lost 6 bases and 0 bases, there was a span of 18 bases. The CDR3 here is CASSRDAGRLAKNIQYF. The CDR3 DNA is TGTGCCAGCAGCCGGGACGCGGGGCGGCTAGCCAAAAACATTCAGTACTTC.

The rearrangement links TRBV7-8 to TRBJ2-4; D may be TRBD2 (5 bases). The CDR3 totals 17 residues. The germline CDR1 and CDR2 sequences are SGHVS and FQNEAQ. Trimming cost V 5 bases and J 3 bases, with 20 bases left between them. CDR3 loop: CASSPTMVLSGKNIQYF. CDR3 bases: TGTGCCAGCAGCCCCACCATGGTACTAAGCGGCAAAAACATTCAGTACTTC.

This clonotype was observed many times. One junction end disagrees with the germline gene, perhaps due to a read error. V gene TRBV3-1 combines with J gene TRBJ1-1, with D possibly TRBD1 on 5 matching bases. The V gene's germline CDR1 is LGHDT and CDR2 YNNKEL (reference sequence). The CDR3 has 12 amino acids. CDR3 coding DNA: TGTGCCAGCAGCGACGACGCGTCGACAGCTACATTT. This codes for CASSDDASTATF. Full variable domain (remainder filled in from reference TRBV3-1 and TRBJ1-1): DTAVSQTPKYLVTQMGNDKSIKCEQNLGHDTMYWYKQDSKKFLKIMFSYNNKELIINETVPNRFSPKSPDKAHLNLHINSLELGDSAVYFCASSDDASTATFGQGTRLTVV.

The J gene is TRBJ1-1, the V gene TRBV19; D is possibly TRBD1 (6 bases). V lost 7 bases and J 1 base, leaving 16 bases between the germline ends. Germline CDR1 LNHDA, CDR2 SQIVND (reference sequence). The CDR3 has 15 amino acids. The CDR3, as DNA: TGTGCCAGTAAGAACGGGGACACTCCGAACACTGAAGCTTTCTTT. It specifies CASKNGDTPNTEAFF. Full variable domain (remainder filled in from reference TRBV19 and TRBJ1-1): DGGITQSPKYLFRKEGQNVTLSCEQNLNHDAMYWYRQDPGQGLRLIYYSQIVNDFQKGDIAEGYSVSREKKESFPLTVTSAQKNPTAFYLCASKNGDTPNTEAFFGQGTRLTVV.

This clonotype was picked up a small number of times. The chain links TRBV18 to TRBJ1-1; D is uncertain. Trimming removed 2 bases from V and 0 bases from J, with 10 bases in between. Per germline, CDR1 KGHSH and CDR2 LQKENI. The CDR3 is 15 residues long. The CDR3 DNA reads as TGTGCCAGCTCACCAGCTGCGGTCATGAACACTGAAGCTTTCTTT. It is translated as CASSPAAVMNTEAFF.

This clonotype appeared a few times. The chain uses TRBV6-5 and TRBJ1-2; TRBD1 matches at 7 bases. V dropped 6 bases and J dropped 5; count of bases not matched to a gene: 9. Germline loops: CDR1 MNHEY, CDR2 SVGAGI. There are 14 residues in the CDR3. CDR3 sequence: CASSSTGVGYGYTF. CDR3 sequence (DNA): TGTGCCAGCAGCTCCACAGGGGTAGGGTATGGCTACACCTTC.

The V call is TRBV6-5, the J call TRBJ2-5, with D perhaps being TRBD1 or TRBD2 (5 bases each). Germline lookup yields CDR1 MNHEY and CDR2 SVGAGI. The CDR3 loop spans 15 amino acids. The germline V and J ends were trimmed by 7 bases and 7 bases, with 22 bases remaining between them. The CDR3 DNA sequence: TGTGCCAGCATCCCGAGGACTGGGGGATTAGTGACCCAGTACTTC. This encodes CASIPRTGGLVTQYF.